This T cell receptor (beta chain) is from a study of monozygotic twins with inflammatory bowel disease. This CDR3 is built from 16 residues. Germline CDR1 reads SQVTM; CDR2 reads ANQGSEA. UMIs bearing a 6-nucleotide sample barcode were added through template switching. One entry per CDR3 protein, without DNA, is what TCRdb gives after re-calling the 5' RACE reads. This sample's table reports under 200,000 distinct CDR3 sequences. On this clonotype itself: Its antigen is unknown.

General study findings and limits: The authors note that differing immunosuppressive treatments may have added variability to patient repertoires. IBD patients, compared with healthy twins, shared fewer clonotypes with others (especially with disease activity). Those with IBD had lower TCRbeta diversity (inverse Simpson) than their healthy co-twins did.

Sequencing was performed on blood. This TCR came from a human donor with ulcerative colitis or Crohn's disease, or a healthy co-twin of an affected twin (not recorded which). V and J are TRBV29-1 and TRBJ2-5; TCRdb selects TRBD1, and the lack of DNA leaves this call unchecked. The CDR3 reads CSVRWRGTATQETQYF. The full variable domain, in which reference TRBV29-1 and TRBJ2-5 provide the parts outside the CDR3, is SAVISQKPSRDICQRGTSLTIQCQVDSQVTMMFWYRQQPGQSLTLIATANQGSEATYESGFVIDKFPISRPNLTFSTLTVSNMSPEDSSIYLCSVRWRGTATQETQYFGPGTRLLVL.